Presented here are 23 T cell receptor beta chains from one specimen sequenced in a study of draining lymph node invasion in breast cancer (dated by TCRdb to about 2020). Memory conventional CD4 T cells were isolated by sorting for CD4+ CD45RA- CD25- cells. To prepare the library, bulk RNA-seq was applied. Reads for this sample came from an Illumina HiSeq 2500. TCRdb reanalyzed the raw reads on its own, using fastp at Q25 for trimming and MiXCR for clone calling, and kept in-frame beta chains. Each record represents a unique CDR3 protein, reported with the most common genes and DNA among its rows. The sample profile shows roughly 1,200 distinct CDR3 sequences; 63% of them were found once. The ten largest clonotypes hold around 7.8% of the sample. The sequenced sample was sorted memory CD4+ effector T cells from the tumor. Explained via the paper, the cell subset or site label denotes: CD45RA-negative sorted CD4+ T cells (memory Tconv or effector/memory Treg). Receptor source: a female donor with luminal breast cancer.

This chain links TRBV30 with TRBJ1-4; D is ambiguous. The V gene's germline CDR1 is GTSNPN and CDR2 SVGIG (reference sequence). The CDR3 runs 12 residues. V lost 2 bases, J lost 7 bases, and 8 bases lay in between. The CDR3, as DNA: TGTGCCTGGAGTCGGGGAGTTGAAAAACTGTTTTTT. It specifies CAWSRGVEKLFF.

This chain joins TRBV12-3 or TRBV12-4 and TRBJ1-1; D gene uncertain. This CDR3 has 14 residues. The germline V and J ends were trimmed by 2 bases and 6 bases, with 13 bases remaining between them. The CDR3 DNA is TGTGCCAGCAGTTTAAGGCGGGGAGGCGCTGAAGCTTTCTTT. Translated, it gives CASSLRRGGAEAFF.

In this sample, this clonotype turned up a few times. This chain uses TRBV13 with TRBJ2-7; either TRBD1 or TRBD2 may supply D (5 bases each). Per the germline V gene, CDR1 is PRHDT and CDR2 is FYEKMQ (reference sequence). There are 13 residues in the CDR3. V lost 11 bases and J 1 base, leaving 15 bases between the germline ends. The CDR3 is CASRLGVSYEQYF. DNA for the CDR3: TGTGCCTCCAGGCTGGGGGTATCCTACGAGCAGTACTTC.

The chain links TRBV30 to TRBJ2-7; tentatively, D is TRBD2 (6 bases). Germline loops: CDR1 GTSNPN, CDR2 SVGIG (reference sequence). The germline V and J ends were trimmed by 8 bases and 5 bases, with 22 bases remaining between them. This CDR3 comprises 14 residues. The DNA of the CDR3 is TGTGCCCTGGAAGGGTCCGGCGGGGAGAACGAGCAGTACTTC. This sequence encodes CALEGSGGENEQYF.

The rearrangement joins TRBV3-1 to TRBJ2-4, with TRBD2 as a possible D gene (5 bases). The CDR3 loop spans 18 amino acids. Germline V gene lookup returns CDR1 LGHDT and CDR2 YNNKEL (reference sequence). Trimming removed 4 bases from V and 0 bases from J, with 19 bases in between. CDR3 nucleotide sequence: TGTGCCAGCAGCCCCATTGGCACGGGCGGACTAGCCAAAAACATTCAGTACTTC. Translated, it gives CASSPIGTGGLAKNIQYF.

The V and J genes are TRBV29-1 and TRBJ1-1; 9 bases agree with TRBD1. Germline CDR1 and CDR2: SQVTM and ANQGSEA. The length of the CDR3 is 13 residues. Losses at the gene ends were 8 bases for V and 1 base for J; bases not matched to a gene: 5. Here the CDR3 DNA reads TGCAGCACATCGGGACAGGGGAACACTGAAGCTTTCTTT. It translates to CSTSGQGNTEAFF.

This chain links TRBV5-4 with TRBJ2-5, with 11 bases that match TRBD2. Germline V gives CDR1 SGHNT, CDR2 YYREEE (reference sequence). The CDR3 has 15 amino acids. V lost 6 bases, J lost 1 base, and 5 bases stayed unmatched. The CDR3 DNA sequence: TGTGCCAGCACCACTAGCGGGGGACTCCAAGAGACCCAGTACTTC. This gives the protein CASTTSGGLQETQYF.

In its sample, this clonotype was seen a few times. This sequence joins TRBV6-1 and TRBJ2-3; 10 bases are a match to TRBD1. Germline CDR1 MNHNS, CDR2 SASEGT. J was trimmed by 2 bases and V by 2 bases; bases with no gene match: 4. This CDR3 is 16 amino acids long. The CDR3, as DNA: TGTGCCAGCAGTGAACGACAGGGGGCGGCCACAGATACGCAGTATTTT. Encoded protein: CASSERQGAATDTQYF.

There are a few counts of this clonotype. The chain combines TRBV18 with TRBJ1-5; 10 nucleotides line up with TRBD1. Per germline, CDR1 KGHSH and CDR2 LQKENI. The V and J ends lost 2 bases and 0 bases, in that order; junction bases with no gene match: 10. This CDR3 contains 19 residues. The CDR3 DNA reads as TGTGCCAGCTCACCAACCGGGACAGGGGCGACCTCTAGCAATCAGCCCCAGCATTTT. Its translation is CASSPTGTGATSSNQPQHF. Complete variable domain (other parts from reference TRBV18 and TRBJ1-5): NAGVMQNPRHLVRRRGQEARLRCSPMKGHSHVYWYRQLPEEGLKFMVYLQKENIIDESGMPKERFSAEFPKEGPSILRIQQVVRGDSAAYFCASSPTGTGATSSNQPQHFGDGTRLSIL.

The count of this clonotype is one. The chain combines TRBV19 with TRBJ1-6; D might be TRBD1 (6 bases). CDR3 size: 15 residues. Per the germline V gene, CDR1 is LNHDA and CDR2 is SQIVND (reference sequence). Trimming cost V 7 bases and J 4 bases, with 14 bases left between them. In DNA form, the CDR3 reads TGTGCCAGTATGTTATCTGGACAGTATAATTCACCCCTCCACTTT. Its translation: CASMLSGQYNSPLHF.

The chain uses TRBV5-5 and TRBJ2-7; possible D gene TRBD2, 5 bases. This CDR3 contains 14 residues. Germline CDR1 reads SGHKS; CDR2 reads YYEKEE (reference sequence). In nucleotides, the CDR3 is TGTGCCGGCAGCCCTGGGGAGAGCTCCTACGAGCAGTACGTC. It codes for CAGSPGESSYEQYV.

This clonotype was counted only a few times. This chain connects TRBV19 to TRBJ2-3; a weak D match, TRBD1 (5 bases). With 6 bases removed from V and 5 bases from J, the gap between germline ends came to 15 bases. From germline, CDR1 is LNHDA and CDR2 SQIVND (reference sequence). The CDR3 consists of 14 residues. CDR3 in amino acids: CASSRTERGDTQYF. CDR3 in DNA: TGTGCCAGTAGCCGCACAGAAAGGGGAGATACGCAGTATTTT.

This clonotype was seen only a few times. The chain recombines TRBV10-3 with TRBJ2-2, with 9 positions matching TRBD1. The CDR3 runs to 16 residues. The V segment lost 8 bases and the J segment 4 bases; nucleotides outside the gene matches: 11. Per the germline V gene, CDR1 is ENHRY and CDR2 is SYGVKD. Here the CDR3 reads CAIAPGQGIPTGELFF. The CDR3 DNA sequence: TGTGCCATCGCTCCGGGACAGGGAATCCCCACCGGGGAGCTGTTTTTT.

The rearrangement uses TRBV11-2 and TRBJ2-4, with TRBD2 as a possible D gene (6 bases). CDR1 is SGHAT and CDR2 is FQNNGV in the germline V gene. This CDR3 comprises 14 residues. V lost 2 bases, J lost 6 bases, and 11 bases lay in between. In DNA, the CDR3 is TGTGCCAGCAGCTTAAGGTTCGGGGGAAACATTCAGTACTTC. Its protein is CASSLRFGGNIQYF.

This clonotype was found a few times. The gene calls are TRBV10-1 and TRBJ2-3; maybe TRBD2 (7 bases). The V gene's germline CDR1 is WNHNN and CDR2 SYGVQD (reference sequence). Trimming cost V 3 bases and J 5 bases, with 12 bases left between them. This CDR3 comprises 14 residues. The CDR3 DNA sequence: TGCGCCAGCAGTGATGGGGGGGCCGGAGATACGCAGTATTTT. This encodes CASSDGGAGDTQYF.

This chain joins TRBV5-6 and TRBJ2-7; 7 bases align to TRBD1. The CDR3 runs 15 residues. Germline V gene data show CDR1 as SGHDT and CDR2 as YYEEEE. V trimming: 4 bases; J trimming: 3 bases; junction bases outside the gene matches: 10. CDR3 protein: CASSGLRQGFYEQYF. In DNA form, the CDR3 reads TGTGCCAGCAGCGGTTTGCGACAGGGATTCTACGAGCAGTACTTC.

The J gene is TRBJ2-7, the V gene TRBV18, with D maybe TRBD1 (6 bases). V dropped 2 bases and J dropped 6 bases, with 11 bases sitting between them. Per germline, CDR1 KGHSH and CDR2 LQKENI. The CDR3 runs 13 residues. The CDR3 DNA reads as TGTGCCAGCTCACCAGGTGGGGGCTTCGAGCAGTACGTC. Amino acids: CASSPGGGFEQYV.

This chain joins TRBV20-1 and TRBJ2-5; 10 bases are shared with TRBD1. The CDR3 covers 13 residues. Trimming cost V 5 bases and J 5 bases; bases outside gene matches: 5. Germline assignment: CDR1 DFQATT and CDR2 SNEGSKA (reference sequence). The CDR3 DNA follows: TGCAGTGCTTCAGTGGGACAGGGGGAGACCCAGTACTTC. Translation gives CSASVGQGETQYF.

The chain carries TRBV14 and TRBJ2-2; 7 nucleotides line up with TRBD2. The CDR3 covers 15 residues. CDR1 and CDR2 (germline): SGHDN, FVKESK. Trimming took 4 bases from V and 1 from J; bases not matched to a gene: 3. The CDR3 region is CASSRLAVNTGELFF. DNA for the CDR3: TGTGCCAGCAGCCGTCTAGCGGTGAACACCGGGGAGCTGTTTTTT.

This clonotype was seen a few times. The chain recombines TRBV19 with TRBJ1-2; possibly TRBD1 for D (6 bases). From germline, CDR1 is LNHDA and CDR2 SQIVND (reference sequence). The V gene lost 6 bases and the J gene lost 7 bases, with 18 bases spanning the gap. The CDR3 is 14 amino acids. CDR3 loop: CASSQTGQSFGYTF. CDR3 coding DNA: TGTGCCAGTAGCCAGACAGGTCAGAGCTTTGGCTACACCTTC.

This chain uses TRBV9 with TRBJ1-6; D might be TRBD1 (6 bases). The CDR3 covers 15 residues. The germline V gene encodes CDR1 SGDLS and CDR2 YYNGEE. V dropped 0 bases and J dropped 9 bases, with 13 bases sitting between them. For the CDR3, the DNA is TGTGCCAGCAGCGTAGACCAGGGGAGGGGTTCACCCCTCCACTTT. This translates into CASSVDQGRGSPLHF.

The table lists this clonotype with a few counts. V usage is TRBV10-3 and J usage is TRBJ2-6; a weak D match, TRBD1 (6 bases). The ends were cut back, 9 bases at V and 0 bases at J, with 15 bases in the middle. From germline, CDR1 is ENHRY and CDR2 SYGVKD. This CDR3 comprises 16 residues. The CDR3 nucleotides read TGTGCCATAAACAAGGGGGTTTCCTCTGGGGCCAACGTCCTGACTTTC. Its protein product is CAINKGVSSGANVLTF.

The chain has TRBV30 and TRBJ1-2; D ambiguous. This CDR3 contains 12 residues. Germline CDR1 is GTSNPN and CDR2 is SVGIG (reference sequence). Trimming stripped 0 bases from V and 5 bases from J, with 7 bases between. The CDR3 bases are TGTGCCTGGAGTGTCTCGGCTTATGGCTACACCTTC. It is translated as CAWSVSAYGYTF.